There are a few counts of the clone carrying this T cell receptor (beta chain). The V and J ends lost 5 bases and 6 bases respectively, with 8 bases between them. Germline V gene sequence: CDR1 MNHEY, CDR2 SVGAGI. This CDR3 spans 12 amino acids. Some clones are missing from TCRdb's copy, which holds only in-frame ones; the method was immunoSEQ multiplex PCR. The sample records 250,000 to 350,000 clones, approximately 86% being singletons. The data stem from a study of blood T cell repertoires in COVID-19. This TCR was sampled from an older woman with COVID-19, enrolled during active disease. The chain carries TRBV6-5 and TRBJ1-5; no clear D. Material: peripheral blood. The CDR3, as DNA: TGTGCCAGCAGTCGGGAGGCTCAGCCCCAGCATTTT. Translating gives CASSREAQPQHF.